Shown below are 21 T cell receptor beta chains from a single sample sequenced in a study of blood T cells in healthy people across ages. Then a second PCR, running about 7 to 11 cycles, was carried out with a sample-barcoded 5' primer and a J-beta primer mix. TCRdb re-derived calls from the 5' RACE reads in MiXCR, one entry per CDR3 protein. The repertoire consists of hundreds of thousands of distinct CDR3 sequences, with about 30% occurring once and the leading ten covering 15% to 19%. Sequenced input: blood. These receptors came from a woman over 75 in good health.

This clonotype was seen a handful of times. This chain links TRBV4-1 with TRBJ1-1, with TRBD1 as a possible D gene (5 bases). The V end lost 0 bases, the J end lost 5 bases, and 25 bases lay between the germline ends. CDR3 length: 19 amino acids. Germline V gene sequence: CDR1 MGHRA, CDR2 YSYEKL. The CDR3 region has the DNA TGCGCCAGCAGCCAAGATTCGGACCCTCAATGGGGGAGGCTAACTGAAGCTTTCTTT. This translates into CASSQDSDPQWGRLTEAFF.

This clonotype appeared many times. V usage is TRBV7-6 and J usage is TRBJ2-7; D gene uncertain. CDR1 and CDR2 (germline): SGHVS, FNYEAQ. Trimming cost V 6 bases and J 6 bases, with 12 bases left between them. The length of the CDR3 is 12 residues. The CDR3 loop reads CASSQTTGEQYF. The CDR3 nucleotides read TGTGCCAGCAGTCAAACTACTGGCGAGCAGTACTTC.

This sequence joins TRBV28 and TRBJ2-1; either TRBD1 or TRBD2 may supply D (7 bases each). Germline CDR1 reads MDHEN; CDR2 reads SYDVKM. CDR3 length: 15 residues. With 3 bases removed from V and 10 bases from J, the gap between germline ends came to 19 bases. CDR3 amino acids: CASSFRGEGAGEQFF. The DNA for the CDR3 is TGTGCCAGCAGTTTTAGGGGGGAGGGGGCCGGAGAGCAGTTCTTC.

The chain recombines TRBV19 with TRBJ1-2; 7 bases map to TRBD1. The J segment lost 6 bases and the V segment lost 5 bases, leaving 18 bases of the junction unmatched. CDR3 length: 17 residues. Germline CDR1 LNHDA, CDR2 SQIVND (reference sequence). The CDR3 spells CASSRGGKTGNSNGYTF. The CDR3 region has the DNA TGTGCCAGTAGTCGGGGTGGAAAGACAGGGAACAGTAATGGCTACACCTTC.

At least ten counts were recorded for this clonotype. The chain links TRBV9 to TRBJ2-3, with 10 bases lining up with TRBD2. V lost 1 base, J lost 3 bases, and 5 bases stayed unmatched. The germline gives CDR1 SGDLS, CDR2 YYNGEE. The CDR3 extends over 16 amino acids. The CDR3 DNA follows: TGTGCCAGCAGCGTAAGCCCTAGCGGGGGTACAGATACGCAGTATTTT. Amino acid sequence: CASSVSPSGGTDTQYF.

Ten or more counts support this clonotype. V usage is TRBV5-8 and J usage is TRBJ2-3; TRBD2 matches 10 bases. Trimming at V came to 4 bases and at J to 3 bases, leaving 8 bases not matched to a gene. CDR1 and CDR2 from the germline V gene are SGHTS and YDEGEE. The CDR3 runs to 16 residues. In DNA, the CDR3 is TGTGCCAGCAGCAAGGCTAGCGGGGGAACGACAGATACGCAGTATTTT. This translates into CASSKASGGTTDTQYF.

This clonotype has ten or more counts. The chain has TRBV11-2 and TRBJ2-3, with D unclear. V was cut by 4 bases and J by 2 bases, with 13 bases left in between. The CDR3 extends over 15 amino acids. Germline V gives CDR1 SGHAT, CDR2 FQNNGV. CDR3 bases: TGTGCCAGCAGCTCCTATCTAGTATACACAGATACGCAGTATTTT. This translates into CASSSYLVYTDTQYF.

Many counts were recorded for this clonotype. V usage is TRBV4-1 and J usage is TRBJ2-3; 8 bases are a match to TRBD2. This CDR3 contains 19 residues. The V gene's germline CDR1 is MGHRA and CDR2 YSYEKL. Trimming cost V 1 base and J 1 base; bases outside gene matches: 13. The CDR3 here is CASSQGGFEARGGTDTQYF. Here the CDR3 DNA reads TGCGCCAGCAGCCAAGGGGGGTTTGAGGCGCGGGGGGGCACAGATACGCAGTATTTT.

A word on this clonotype: This may stem from a read error, because a much larger clone lies one nucleotide away. The chain carries TRBV4-2 and TRBJ1-2, with a tentative D call TRBD1 (6 bases). V was clipped by 4 bases and J by 0 bases, with 18 bases between them. CDR1 LGHNA and CDR2 YNFKEQ come from the germline V gene. The CDR3 is 17 residues long. In nucleotides, the CDR3 is TGTGCCAGCAGCCGAGCTGGGGGGGGCCCCACTAACTATGGCTACACCTTC. It encodes CASSRAGGGPTNYGYTF.

The V call is TRBV7-8, the J call TRBJ2-2; TRBD2 matches 10 bases. Looked up from germline, CDR1 is SGHVS and CDR2 is FQNEAQ. This CDR3 comprises 16 residues. V shed 6 bases and J 9 bases; nucleotides not matched to a gene: 13. The CDR3 DNA follows: TGTGCCAGCAGGACCAGCGGGGGGGCCGTTACCAGGGAGCTGTTTTTT. Amino acid sequence: CASRTSGGAVTRELFF.

This clonotype was recorded at least ten times. The chain employs TRBV6-5 and TRBJ1-2, with a possible D match to TRBD1 (5 bases). Germline lookup yields CDR1 MNHEY and CDR2 SVGAGI. The germline V and J ends were trimmed by 0 bases and 4 bases, with 12 bases remaining between them. This CDR3 contains 15 residues. In DNA form, the CDR3 reads TGTGCCAGCAGTTACTCTTCCAGGGCAGGCTATGGCTACACCTTC. Translated, it gives CASSYSSRAGYGYTF.

The chain has TRBV20-1 and TRBJ1-1; no firm D call. Looked up from germline, CDR1 is DFQATT and CDR2 is SNEGSKA (reference sequence). The germline V and J ends were trimmed by 3 bases and 2 bases, with 7 bases remaining between them. This CDR3 contains 12 residues. The CDR3 spells CSASVVNTEAFF. In DNA, the CDR3 is TGCAGTGCTAGCGTAGTCAACACTGAAGCTTTCTTT.

The table lists this clonotype with many counts. This chain links TRBV20-1 with TRBJ2-5; D is uncertain. Trimming left V 2 bases short and J 2 bases short, with 6 bases between. The V gene's germline CDR1 is DFQATT and CDR2 SNEGSKA (reference sequence). This CDR3 has 12 residues. CDR3 DNA: TGCAGTGCTAGACCCAGTCAAGAGACCCAGTACTTC. Amino acids: CSARPSQETQYF.

Concerning this clonotype: A much larger clone sits a single nucleotide away, making a read error possible. The chain combines TRBV7-3 with TRBJ2-4, with TRBD1 matching over 7 bases. The J call may be incorrect, as the DNA end agrees better with TRBJ2-7. The CDR3 loop spans 12 amino acids. The germline V gene encodes CDR1 SGHTA and CDR2 FQGTGA. CDR3 amino acids: CAGSLGGHEQYF. The CDR3 nucleotides read TGTGCCGGCAGCTTAGGGGGCCACGAGCAGTACTTC.

The V and J genes are TRBV3-1 and TRBJ1-4; 7 bases align to TRBD1. J gave up 2 bases and V 4 bases, and 16 bases lay outside the gene matches. CDR3 size: 19 residues. The V gene's germline CDR1 is LGHDT and CDR2 YNNKEL (reference sequence). The CDR3, as DNA: TGTGCCAGCAGCCCTTTCACGTACAGGGGAGTGTGGACTAATGAAAAACTGTTTTTT. Translation: CASSPFTYRGVWTNEKLFF.

This clonotype was observed at least ten times. The V call is TRBV6-1, the J call TRBJ2-7, with 12 nucleotides matching TRBD2. V dropped 7 bases and J dropped 0; count of bases not matched to a gene: 4. Germline V lookup: CDR1 MNHNS, CDR2 SASEGT. CDR3 length equals 15 residues. The CDR3 is CASKLAGGFSYEQYF. CDR3 DNA sequence: TGTGCCAGCAAACTAGCGGGGGGTTTCTCCTACGAGCAGTACTTC.

This clonotype was seen many times. The chain joins TRBV20-1 to TRBJ2-7, with a weak D call TRBD1 (6 bases). Germline assignment: CDR1 DFQATT and CDR2 SNEGSKA (reference sequence). The CDR3 totals 13 residues. V gave up 3 bases and J gave up 1 base, with 10 bases separating them. DNA for the CDR3: TGCAGTGCTAGGCTAACAGGGTCCTACGAGCAGTACTTC. Translation gives CSARLTGSYEQYF.

The chain joins TRBV7-9 to TRBJ2-1; the D is unclear. Per germline, CDR1 SEHNR and CDR2 FQNEAQ (reference sequence). Deletions cut 0 bases from V and 10 bases from J, with 4 bases between. This CDR3 is 11 amino acids long. CDR3 bases: TGTGCCAGCAGCTTAGCCTGGGAGCAGTTCTTC. Its protein product is CASSLAWEQFF.

Regarding this clonotype: At one of its ends the junction is not consistent with the germline gene, which may arise from a read error. V is TRBV6-1 and J is TRBJ2-1; either TRBD1 or TRBD2 may supply D (5 bases each). Germline CDR1 reads MNHNS; CDR2 reads SASEGT. The CDR3 loop spans 13 amino acids. This chain's CDR3 is CTSSDEGYNEQFF. Here the CDR3 DNA reads TGTACCAGCAGTGATGAGGGGTACAATGAGCAGTTCTTC.

The table lists this clonotype with many counts. The V and J genes are TRBV7-8 and TRBJ2-1; D gene ambiguous. The CDR3 runs 13 residues. Germline loops: CDR1 SGHVS, CDR2 FQNEAQ. V lost 7 bases, J lost 8 bases, and 15 bases lay in between. The CDR3 protein is CASTIGRQDEQFF. In nucleotides, the CDR3 is TGTGCCAGCACTATCGGACGGCAGGATGAGCAGTTCTTC.

Remarks on this clonotype: An end of the junction differs from the germline gene, which may be a read error. The chain combines TRBV5-1 with TRBJ1-2; D not certain. The CDR3 sequence is 15 residues long. Germline CDR1 is SGHRS and CDR2 is YFSETQ. CDR3: CASSLPSEANYGHTF. In nucleotides, the CDR3 is TGCGCCAGCAGCCTCCCCAGTGAAGCTAACTATGGCCACACCTTC.